This TCR beta chain was captured by sequencing in a study of lymphopenia after photon versus proton radiotherapy. Study conclusions and caveats: After the lymphocyte nadir, photon-treated repertoires showed oligoclonal expansion, especially of CD8+ Temra cells.

As for this clone: Its specificity is not known.

Clones were read by immunoSEQ multiplex PCR, and TCRdb kept only the in-frame ones, dropping some. The data hold some 64,000 clones, with roughly 87% observed a single time. Germline V CDR1 and CDR2: LGHNA, YNFKEQ. The CDR3 length is 13 residues. V was clipped by 0 bases and J by 5 bases, with 8 bases between them. This sequence joins TRBV4-2 and TRBJ2-7, with D perhaps being TRBD1 or TRBD2 (6 bases each). The source material was peripheral blood, sampled from a patient treated with proton-based radiotherapy. This clonotype was sampled from a man aged 80 or over with esophageal cancer. The CDR3 DNA sequence: TGTGCCAGCAGCCAAGATAGGGGGGACGAGCAGTACTTC. The encoded protein is CASSQDRGDEQYF.